This entry lists 14 T cell receptor beta chains sequenced from one sample in a study of blood T cell repertoires in COVID-19. The method was immunoSEQ multiplex PCR; TCRdb's version includes in-frame clones alone and lacks a portion of them. The sample carries 350,000 to 450,000 clones, 75% to 90% recorded once. Sequencing was performed on PBMCs or T cells enriched from blood (not recorded which). Receptors originate from a woman aged 45-65 years who had recovered from COVID-19.

V usage is TRBV4-3 and J usage is TRBJ1-5, with unresolved D. Germline V lookup: CDR1 LGHNA, CDR2 YSLEER. V dropped 0 bases and J dropped 9 bases, with 9 bases sitting between them. CDR3 length: 13 amino acids. In nucleotides, the CDR3 is TGCGCCAGCAGCCAAGATCGCGGGCTGCCCCAGCATTTT. This sequence encodes CASSQDRGLPQHF.

CDR3 coding DNA: TGTGCCAGCAGCCTGACAGGGAACTATCAGCCCCAGCATTTT. Translating gives CASSLTGNYQPQHF. The chain links TRBV3-1 (or the pseudogene TRBV3-2) to TRBJ1-5; 7 nucleotides match TRBD1. There are 14 residues in the CDR3. The ends lost 4 bases at V and 5 bases at J; junction bases unmatched: 5. Germline CDR1 and CDR2: LGHDT and YNNKEL (reference sequence).

This chain joins TRBV23-1 and TRBJ1-2, with TRBD1 identical over 10 bases. TRBV23-1 is sorted into the ORF group, with uncertain function. This CDR3 has 15 residues. V dropped 2 bases and J dropped 5; count of bases not matched to a gene: 5. In nucleotides, the CDR3 is TGCGCCAGCAGTCAACCAAGGACAGGGGGATATGGCTACACCTTC. Residues: CASSQPRTGGYGYTF.

This sequence joins TRBV25-1 and TRBJ1-2; 7 positions agree with TRBD1. Germline V lookup: CDR1 MGHDK, CDR2 SYGVNS. After removal of 6 bases from V and 3 bases from J, the junction contained 7 bases not matched to a gene. The CDR3 covers 14 residues. CDR3 loop: CASSQTGDHYGYTF. The CDR3 coding sequence is TGTGCCAGCAGCCAAACAGGGGACCACTATGGCTACACCTTC.

The chain carries TRBV9 and TRBJ2-2; D possibly corresponds to TRBD1 (6 bases). The CDR3 spans 16 residues. The germline CDR1 and CDR2 sequences are SGDLS and YYNGEE. V shed 3 bases and J shed 0 bases, with 12 bases lying between them. DNA for the CDR3: TGTGCCAGCAGCGGAAGGACAGATGCGAACACCGGGGAGCTGTTTTTT. It is translated as CASSGRTDANTGELFF.

The CDR3 spells CASSFRTPNTGELFF. CDR3 nucleotide sequence: TGTGCCAGCAGCTTTAGGACTCCGAACACCGGGGAGCTGTTTTTT. The genes are TRBV5-4 and TRBJ2-2; D may be TRBD2 (5 bases). The length of the CDR3 is 15 residues. Germline CDR1 reads SGHNT; CDR2 reads YYREEE (reference sequence). Trimming removed 2 bases at V and 0 bases at J, with 8 bases between.

This clone was recorded only once. V gene TRBV30 combines with J gene TRBJ2-1; 9 nucleotides align to TRBD2. CDR3 length: 17 amino acids. V lost 3 bases and J lost 7; bases outside the gene matches: 16. From germline, CDR1 is GTSNPN and CDR2 SVGIG (reference sequence). The CDR3 spells CAWRLPAGGTWGNEQFF. In nucleotides, the CDR3 is TGTGCCTGGAGATTGCCAGCGGGAGGCACCTGGGGGAATGAGCAGTTCTTC.

Details on this clone: The same CDR3 also results from other DNA sequences found in this sample. The chain employs TRBV7-2 and TRBJ1-5, with D perhaps matching TRBD1 (6 bases). The ends were cut back, 1 base at V and 4 bases at J, with 14 bases in the middle. In germline, CDR1 is SGHTA, CDR2 FQGNSA. This CDR3 is built from 16 residues. DNA of the CDR3: TGTGCCAGCAGCTTAGTAGGGGGGGCCGGAAATCAGCCCCAGCATTTT. Residues: CASSLVGGAGNQPQHF.

The gene calls are TRBV7-2 and TRBJ2-5; possible D gene TRBD2, 6 bases. The CDR3 is 15 residues long. The V end was cut by 5 bases, the J end by 2 bases, with 15 bases between. Germline V CDR1 and CDR2: SGHTA, FQGNSA. The CDR3 is CASSPTSGSQETQYF. Written as DNA, the CDR3 is TGTGCCAGCAGCCCGACCAGCGGGTCTCAAGAGACCCAGTACTTC. Supplemented by reference TRBV7-2 and TRBJ2-5, the full variable domain reads GAGVSQSPSNKVTEKGKDVELRCDPISGHTALYWYRQSLGQGLEFLIYFQGNSAPDKSGLPSDRFSAERTGGSVSTLTIQRTQQEDSAVYLCASSPTSGSQETQYFGPGTRLLVL.

This chain links TRBV2 with TRBJ2-7; 7 bases line up with TRBD1. The J segment lost 2 bases and the V segment lost 4 bases, leaving 5 bases of the junction unmatched. Germline CDR1 and CDR2: SNHLY and FYNNEI. The CDR3 is 14 amino acids. The CDR3 DNA follows: TGTGCCAGCAGTGCAGGACAGGTAGCCTACGAGCAGTACTTC. Protein product: CASSAGQVAYEQYF. Full variable domain (remainder filled in from reference TRBV2 and TRBJ2-7): EPEVTQTPSHQVTQMGQEVILRCVPISNHLYFYWYRQILGQKVEFLVSFYNNEISEKSEIFDDQFSVERPDGSNFTLKIRSTKLEDSAMYFCASSAGQVAYEQYFGPGTRLTVT.

The rearrangement joins TRBV3-1 (or the pseudogene TRBV3-2) to TRBJ1-1, with a possible D match to TRBD1 (5 bases). V lost 0 bases to trimming and J lost 1 base, with 12 bases between them. Germline V gene data show CDR1 as LGHDT and CDR2 as YNNKEL (reference sequence). This CDR3 is 16 amino acids long. CDR3 amino acids: CASSQDGAGQNTEAFF. CDR3 bases: TGTGCCAGCAGCCAAGATGGGGCGGGGCAGAACACTGAAGCTTTCTTT.

This chain links TRBV2 with TRBJ1-1, with D possibly being TRBD1 (5 bases). The CDR3 is made up of 16 amino acids. Trimming cost V 3 bases and J 5 bases, with 19 bases left between them. The V gene's germline CDR1 is SNHLY and CDR2 FYNNEI. The CDR3 DNA reads TGTGCCAGCAGTGAGGGGGGGGGAGCGGTTTGGACTGAAGCTTTCTTT. This gives the protein CASSEGGGAVWTEAFF.

J is TRBJ1-5 and V is TRBV28; D is unresolved. The CDR3 is 15 amino acids. V was shortened by 8 bases and J by 0 bases, with 14 bases between the two germline ends. In germline, CDR1 is MDHEN, CDR2 SYDVKM. CDR3 nucleotides: TGTGCCAGCTCAACGGTAGTTGGTAGCAATCAGCCCCAGCATTTT. This sequence encodes CASSTVVGSNQPQHF.

This chain connects TRBV28 to TRBJ2-7; 8 bases line up with TRBD1. The CDR3 covers 15 residues. V lost 2 bases and J lost 3; bases outside the gene matches: 6. Germline V gene sequence: CDR1 MDHEN, CDR2 SYDVKM. CDR3 sequence reads: CASSLMGQDLYEQYF. CDR3 sequence (DNA): TGTGCCAGCAGTTTAATGGGACAGGACCTCTACGAGCAGTACTTC.